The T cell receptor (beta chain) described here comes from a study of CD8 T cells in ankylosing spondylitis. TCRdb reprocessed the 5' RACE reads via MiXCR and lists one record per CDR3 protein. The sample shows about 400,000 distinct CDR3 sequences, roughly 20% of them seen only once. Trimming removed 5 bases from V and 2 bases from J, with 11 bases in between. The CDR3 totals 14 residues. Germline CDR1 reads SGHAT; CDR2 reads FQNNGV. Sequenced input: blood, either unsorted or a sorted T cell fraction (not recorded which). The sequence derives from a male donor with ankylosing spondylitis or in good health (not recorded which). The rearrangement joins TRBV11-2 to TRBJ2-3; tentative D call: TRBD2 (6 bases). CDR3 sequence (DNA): TGTGCCAGCAGCCCAGGAGGGGCCACAGATACGCAGTATTTT. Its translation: CASSPGGATDTQYF.